Each of the 12 T cell receptor beta chains below was sequenced from the same sample in a study of beta chain features in type 1 diabetes. These receptors have no known antigen. Expressed TCRB transcripts were sequenced, since all the RNA that had been isolated was reverse transcribed. Assay used: immunoSEQ multiplex PCR; TCRdb lists only in-frame clones, some missing. The data contain 600,000 to 700,000 clones, roughly 13% of them singletons. Regarding the study as a whole: There was a moderate but significant shortening of TCRB CDR3s in all four CD4+ subsets of Type 1 diabetes patients.

Sequenced: naive CD4+ T cells from blood. These receptors were taken from a man younger than 35 with type 1 diabetes.

The table lists this clone with a few counts. The chain links TRBV7-2 to TRBJ1-1; no clear D gene. Trimming pared 4 bases from V and 1 base from J, leaving 16 bases between. There are 16 residues in the CDR3. Germline V CDR1 and CDR2: SGHTA, FQGNSA. The CDR3 sequence is CASSSSMLWGNTEAFF. The CDR3 nucleotides read TGTGCCAGCAGCTCCTCTATGTTGTGGGGGAACACTGAAGCTTTCTTT.

The chain uses TRBV11-2 and TRBJ2-6; D remains ambiguous. The V gene's germline CDR1 is SGHAT and CDR2 FQNNGV. This CDR3 region has 17 residues. V gave up 0 bases and J gave up 0 bases, with 9 bases separating them. The CDR3 DNA follows: TGTGCCAGCAGCTTAGAAGGTGGTCGCTCTGGGGCCAACGTCCTGACTTTC. Encoded protein: CASSLEGGRSGANVLTF.

This clone was seen a handful of times. The rearrangement joins TRBV9 to TRBJ2-5; D is unclear. In germline, CDR1 is SGDLS, CDR2 YYNGEE. With 4 bases removed from V and 2 bases from J, the gap between germline ends came to 12 bases. This CDR3 has 14 residues. CDR3 sequence reads: CASSPYREQETQYF. Here the CDR3 DNA reads TGTGCCAGCAGCCCATATCGTGAACAAGAGACCCAGTACTTC.

This chain joins TRBV9 and TRBJ2-6; D gene uncertain. This CDR3 spans 14 amino acids. The V end was cut by 4 bases, the J end by 0 bases, with 5 bases between. CDR1 and CDR2 (germline): SGDLS, YYNGEE. The CDR3 DNA is TGTGCCAGCAGCATCGGCTCTGGGGCCAACGTCCTGACTTTC. Protein: CASSIGSGANVLTF.

The V and J genes are TRBV5-1 and TRBJ1-1; 8 bases match TRBD1. Germline CDR1 SGHRS, CDR2 YFSETQ. The CDR3 runs 14 residues. The trim removed 4 bases at V and 1 base at J, leaving 3 bases unmatched. DNA of the CDR3: TGCGCCAGCAGCCAGACAGGGGCGAACACTGAAGCTTTCTTT. Protein sequence: CASSQTGANTEAFF.

This clone was seen more than once but under ten times. The V call is TRBV4-2, the J call TRBJ1-4; no reliable D call. The CDR3 loop spans 16 amino acids. Germline-derived CDR1 and CDR2 are LGHNA and YNFKEQ. Trimming left V 0 bases short and J 0 bases short, with 8 bases between. The CDR3 sequence is CASSQDYTATNEKLFF. The CDR3, as DNA: TGTGCCAGCAGCCAAGATTACACGGCAACTAATGAAAAACTGTTTTTT.

This clone appeared a few times. The CDR3 here is CASSISPPREGYTF. Written as DNA, the CDR3 is TGTGCCAGTAGTATATCGCCTCCTAGGGAGGGCTACACCTTC. The J gene is TRBJ1-2, the V gene TRBV19; D uncertain. With 2 bases removed from V and 8 bases from J, the gap between germline ends came to 15 bases. Germline loops: CDR1 LNHDA, CDR2 SQIVND (reference sequence). This CDR3 has 14 amino acids.

The rearrangement uses TRBV25-1 and TRBJ2-3, with D unclear. From germline, CDR1 is MGHDK and CDR2 SYGVNS. V was shortened by 3 bases and J by 6 bases, with 13 bases between the two germline ends. This CDR3 comprises 14 residues. CDR3 protein: CASSDSQAHDTQYF. The DNA for the CDR3 is TGTGCCAGCAGTGATTCCCAGGCCCACGATACGCAGTATTTT.

This clone was seen a few times. The rearrangement uses TRBV6-1 and TRBJ2-5, with TRBD2 as a possible D gene (6 bases). The CDR3 consists of 12 residues. CDR1 MNHNS and CDR2 SASEGT come from the germline V gene. Deletions cut 9 bases from V and 4 bases from J, with 12 bases between. The CDR3 spells CASRGSAETQYF. In DNA form, the CDR3 reads TGTGCCAGTCGGGGGTCGGCAGAGACCCAGTACTTC.

The rearrangement links TRBV7-2 to TRBJ2-7; 8 nucleotides align to TRBD2. Trimming cost V 6 bases and J 1 base; bases outside gene matches: 2. CDR3 length: 13 amino acids. CDR1 is SGHTA, CDR2 FQGNSA, per germline. The CDR3 sequence is CASRPSGSYEQYF. DNA of the CDR3: TGTGCCAGCAGACCTAGCGGGTCCTACGAGCAGTACTTC. Full variable domain (remainder filled in from reference TRBV7-2 and TRBJ2-7): GAGVSQSPSNKVTEKGKDVELRCDPISGHTALYWYRQSLGQGLEFLIYFQGNSAPDKSGLPSDRFSAERTGGSVSTLTIQRTQQEDSAVYLCASRPSGSYEQYFGPGTRLTVT.

The sample holds a few counts of this clone. The chain is built from TRBV6-1 and TRBJ1-5; weak D call: TRBD1 (6 bases). Deletions cut 7 bases from V and 9 bases from J, with 22 bases between. The germline gives CDR1 MNHNS, CDR2 SASEGT. CDR3 length equals 15 residues. DNA of the CDR3: TGTGCCAGCAACCGCCTGGGGGCCGACGCTGCGCCCCAGCATTTT. Its translation: CASNRLGADAAPQHF.

This clone was found a few times. The chain joins TRBV7-8 to TRBJ2-1; 14 bases are a match to TRBD2. The germline gives CDR1 SGHVS, CDR2 FQNEAQ. The CDR3 runs 16 residues. The V and J ends lost 5 bases and 7 bases, in that order; junction bases with no gene match: 7. The CDR3 sequence: CASSRSTSGGANEQFF. CDR3 sequence (DNA): TGTGCCAGCAGCCGATCGACTAGCGGGGGGGCAAATGAGCAGTTCTTC.